A single T cell receptor beta chain is shown here with its context. This entry comes from a study of T cell repertoires in cytomegalovirus infection. TCRdb reanalysed the reads using MiXCR and keeps one entry per CDR3 protein. The profile shows 300,000 or so distinct CDR3 sequences, roughly 24% of them singletons. V was clipped by 5 bases and J by 4 bases, with 14 bases between them. From germline, CDR1 is SEHNR and CDR2 FQNEAQ (reference sequence). The CDR3 length is 14 residues. This chain uses TRBV7-9 with TRBJ1-2, with a tentative D call TRBD1 (5 bases). The origin of this receptor is a human donor in good health (CMV status not recorded). Some clones in this sample may be carry-over from other donors' samples. The sequenced sample was PBMCs. CDR3 residues: CASSPPAGPYGYTF. CDR3 in DNA: TGTGCCAGCAGCCCCCCGGCAGGGCCCTATGGCTACACCTTC.